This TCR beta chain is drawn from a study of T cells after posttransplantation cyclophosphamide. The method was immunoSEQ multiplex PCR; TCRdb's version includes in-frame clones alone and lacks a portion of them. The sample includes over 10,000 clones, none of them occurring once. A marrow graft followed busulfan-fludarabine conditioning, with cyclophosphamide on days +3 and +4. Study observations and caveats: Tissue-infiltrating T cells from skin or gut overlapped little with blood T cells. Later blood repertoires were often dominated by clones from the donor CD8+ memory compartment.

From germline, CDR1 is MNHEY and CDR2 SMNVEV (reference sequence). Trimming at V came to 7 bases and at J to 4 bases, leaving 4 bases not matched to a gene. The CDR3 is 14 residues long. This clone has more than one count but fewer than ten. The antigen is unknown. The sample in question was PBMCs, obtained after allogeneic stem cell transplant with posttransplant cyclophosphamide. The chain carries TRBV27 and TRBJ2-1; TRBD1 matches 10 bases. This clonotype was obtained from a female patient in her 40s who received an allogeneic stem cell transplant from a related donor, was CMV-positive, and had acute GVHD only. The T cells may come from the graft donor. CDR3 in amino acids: CASNRDRGYNEQFF. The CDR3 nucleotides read TGTGCCAGCAACCGGGACAGGGGATACAATGAGCAGTTCTTC.